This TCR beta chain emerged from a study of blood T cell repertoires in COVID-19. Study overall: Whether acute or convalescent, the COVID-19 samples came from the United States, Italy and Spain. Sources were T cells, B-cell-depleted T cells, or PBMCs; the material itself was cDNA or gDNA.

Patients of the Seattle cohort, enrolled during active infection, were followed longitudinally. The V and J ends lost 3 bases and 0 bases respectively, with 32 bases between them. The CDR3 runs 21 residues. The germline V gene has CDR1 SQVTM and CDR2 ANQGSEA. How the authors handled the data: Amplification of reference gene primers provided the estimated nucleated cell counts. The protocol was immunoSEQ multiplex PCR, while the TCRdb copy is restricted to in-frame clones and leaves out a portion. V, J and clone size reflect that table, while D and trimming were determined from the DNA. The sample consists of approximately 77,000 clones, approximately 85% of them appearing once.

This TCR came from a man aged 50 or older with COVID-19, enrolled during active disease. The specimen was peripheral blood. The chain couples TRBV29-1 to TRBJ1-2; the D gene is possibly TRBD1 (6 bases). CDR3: CSVDEARTEISPIKSNYGYTF. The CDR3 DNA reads TGCAGCGTTGATGAGGCACGGACAGAGATCTCCCCGATTAAGTCTAACTATGGCTACACCTTC.